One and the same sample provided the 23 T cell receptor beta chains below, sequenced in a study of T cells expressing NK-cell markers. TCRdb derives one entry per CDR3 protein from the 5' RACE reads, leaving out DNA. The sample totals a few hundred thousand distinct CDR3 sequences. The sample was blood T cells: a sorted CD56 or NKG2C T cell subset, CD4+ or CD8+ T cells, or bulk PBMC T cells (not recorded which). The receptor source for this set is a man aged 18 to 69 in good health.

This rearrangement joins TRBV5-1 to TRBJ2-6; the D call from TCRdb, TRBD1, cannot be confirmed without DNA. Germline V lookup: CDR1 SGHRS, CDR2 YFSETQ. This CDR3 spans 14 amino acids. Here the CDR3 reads CASSLAGQVNVLTF.

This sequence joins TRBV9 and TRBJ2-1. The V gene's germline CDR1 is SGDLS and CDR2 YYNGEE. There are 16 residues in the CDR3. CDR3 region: CASSVGTGRAYNEQFF.

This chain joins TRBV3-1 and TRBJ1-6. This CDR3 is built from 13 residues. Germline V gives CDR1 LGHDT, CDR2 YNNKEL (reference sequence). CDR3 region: CASSQTYLSPLHF.

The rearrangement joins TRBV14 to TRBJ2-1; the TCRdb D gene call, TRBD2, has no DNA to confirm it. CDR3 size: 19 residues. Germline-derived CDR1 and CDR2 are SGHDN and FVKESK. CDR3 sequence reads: CASSQEGFLRGGQYNEQFF.

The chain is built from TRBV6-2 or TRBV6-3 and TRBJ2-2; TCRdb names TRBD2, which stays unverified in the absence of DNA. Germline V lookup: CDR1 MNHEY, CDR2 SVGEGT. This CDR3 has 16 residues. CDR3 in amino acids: CASSETSGANTGELFF.

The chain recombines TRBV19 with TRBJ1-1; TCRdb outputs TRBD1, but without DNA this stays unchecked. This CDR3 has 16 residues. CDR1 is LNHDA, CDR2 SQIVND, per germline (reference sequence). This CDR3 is CASSIGVLTGIPEAFF. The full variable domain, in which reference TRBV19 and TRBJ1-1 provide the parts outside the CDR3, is DGGITQSPKYLFRKEGQNVTLSCEQNLNHDAMYWYRQDPGQGLRLIYYSQIVNDFQKGDIAEGYSVSREKKESFPLTVTSAQKNPTAFYLCASSIGVLTGIPEAFFGQGTRLTVV.

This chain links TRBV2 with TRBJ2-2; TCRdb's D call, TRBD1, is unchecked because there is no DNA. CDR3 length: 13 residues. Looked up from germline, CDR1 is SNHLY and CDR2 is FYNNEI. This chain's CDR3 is CASSRSVHGELFF.

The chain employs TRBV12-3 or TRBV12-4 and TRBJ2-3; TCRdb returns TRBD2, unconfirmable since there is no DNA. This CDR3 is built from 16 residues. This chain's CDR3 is CASSSRFSGVEGTQYF.

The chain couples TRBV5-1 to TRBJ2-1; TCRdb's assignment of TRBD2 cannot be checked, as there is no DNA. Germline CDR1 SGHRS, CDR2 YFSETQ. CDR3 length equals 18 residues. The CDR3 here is CASSLWGSGAATSNEQFF.

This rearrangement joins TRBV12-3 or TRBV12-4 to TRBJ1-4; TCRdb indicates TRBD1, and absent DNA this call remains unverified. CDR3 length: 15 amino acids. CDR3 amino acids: CASSRGRQTNEKLFF.

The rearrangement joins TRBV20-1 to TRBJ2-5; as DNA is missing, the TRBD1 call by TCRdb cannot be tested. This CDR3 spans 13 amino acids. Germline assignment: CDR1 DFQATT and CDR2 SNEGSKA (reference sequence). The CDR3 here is CSASKGQRETQYF.

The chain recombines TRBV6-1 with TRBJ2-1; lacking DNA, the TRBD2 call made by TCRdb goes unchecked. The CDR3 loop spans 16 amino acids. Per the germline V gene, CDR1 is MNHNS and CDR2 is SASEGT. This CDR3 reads CASSEPTSGGFNEQFF.

CDR3 protein: CSVGTPEIGYEQYF. The chain links TRBV29-1 to TRBJ2-7; TCRdb's assignment of TRBD1 cannot be checked, as there is no DNA. Germline V lookup: CDR1 SQVTM, CDR2 ANQGSEA. The CDR3 contains 14 residues.

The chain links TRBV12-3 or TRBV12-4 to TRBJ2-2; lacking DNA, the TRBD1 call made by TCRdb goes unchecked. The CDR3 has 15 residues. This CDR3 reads CASSPPGGATGELFF.

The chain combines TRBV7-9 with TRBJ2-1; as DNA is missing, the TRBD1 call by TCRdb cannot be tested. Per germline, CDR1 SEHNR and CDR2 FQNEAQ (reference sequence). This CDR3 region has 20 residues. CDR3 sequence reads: CASSLNPFSSHAFSYNEQFF.

CDR3 sequence reads: CASSGALRTSYEQYF. V usage is TRBV6-1 and J usage is TRBJ2-7. The CDR3 runs to 15 residues. CDR1 is MNHNS and CDR2 is SASEGT in the germline V gene.

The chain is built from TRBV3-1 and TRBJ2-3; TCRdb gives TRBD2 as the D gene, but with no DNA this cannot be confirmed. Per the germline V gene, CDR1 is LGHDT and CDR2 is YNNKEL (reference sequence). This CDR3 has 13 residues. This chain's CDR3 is CASLRGGTDTQYF.

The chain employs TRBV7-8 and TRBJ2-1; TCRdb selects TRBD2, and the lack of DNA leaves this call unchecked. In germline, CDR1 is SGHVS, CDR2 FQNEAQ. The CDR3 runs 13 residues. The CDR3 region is CASSLAGQRVEFF.

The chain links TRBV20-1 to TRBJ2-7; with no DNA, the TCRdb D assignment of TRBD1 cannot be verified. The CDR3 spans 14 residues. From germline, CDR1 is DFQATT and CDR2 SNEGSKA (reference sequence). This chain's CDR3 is CSAFRTGAAYEQYF.

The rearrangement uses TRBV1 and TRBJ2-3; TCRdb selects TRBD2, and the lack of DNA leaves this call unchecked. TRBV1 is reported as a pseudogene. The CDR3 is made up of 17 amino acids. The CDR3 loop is CTSSQDRGTSITDTQYF.

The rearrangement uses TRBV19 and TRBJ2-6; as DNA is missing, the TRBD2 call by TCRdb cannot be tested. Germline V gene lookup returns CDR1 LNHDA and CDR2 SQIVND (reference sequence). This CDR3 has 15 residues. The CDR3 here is CASSILRAGANVLTF. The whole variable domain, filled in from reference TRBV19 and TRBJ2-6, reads DGGITQSPKYLFRKEGQNVTLSCEQNLNHDAMYWYRQDPGQGLRLIYYSQIVNDFQKGDIAEGYSVSREKKESFPLTVTSAQKNPTAFYLCASSILRAGANVLTFGAGSRLTVL.

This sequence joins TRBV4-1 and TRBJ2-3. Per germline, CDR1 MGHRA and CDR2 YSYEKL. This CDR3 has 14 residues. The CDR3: CASSQGPNADTQYF.

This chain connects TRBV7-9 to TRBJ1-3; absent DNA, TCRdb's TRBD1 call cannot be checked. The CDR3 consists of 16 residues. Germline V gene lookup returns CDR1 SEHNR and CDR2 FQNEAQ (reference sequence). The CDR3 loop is CASSSGTSSSGNTIYF. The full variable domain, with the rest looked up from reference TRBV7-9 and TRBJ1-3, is DTGVSQNPRHKITKRGQNVTFRCDPISEHNRLYWYRQTLGQGPEFLTYFQNEAQLEKSRLLSDRFSAERPKGSFSTLEIQRTEQGDSAMYLCASSSGTSSSGNTIYFGEGSWLTVV.